The 19 T cell receptor beta chains below were found in one sample sequenced in a study of cytomegalovirus exposure and HLA in healthy donors. The primer mix had 60 Vbeta and 13 Jbeta primers. The protocol was immunoSEQ multiplex PCR, while the TCRdb copy is restricted to in-frame clones and leaves out a portion. The profile shows about 90,000 clones, approximately 71% of them singletons. The source material was PBMCs. These receptors all come from a woman aged 18-29 years in good health and CMV-seropositive.

This clone was observed once. The junction departs from germline at one end; a sequencing error may be responsible. The chain employs TRBV7-9 and TRBJ2-2; TRBD2 aligns across 9 bases. Per the germline V gene, CDR1 is SEHNR and CDR2 is FQNEAQ (reference sequence). This CDR3 is 16 amino acids long. In DNA, the CDR3 is TGTTCCAGCAGACCCGTAGCGGGGGATAACACCGGGGAGCTGTTTTTT. Translation: CSSRPVAGDNTGELFF.

This clone was observed a few times. The rearrangement links TRBV27 to TRBJ2-7; TRBD2 aligns across 7 bases. Germline assignment: CDR1 MNHEY and CDR2 SMNVEV (reference sequence). This CDR3 has 12 residues. The trim removed 6 bases at V and 2 bases at J, leaving 1 base unmatched. The CDR3 nucleotides read TGTGCCAGCAGCCGGGGGGCCTACGAGCAGTACTTC. Amino acid sequence: CASSRGAYEQYF.

This clone has a single count. The chain links TRBV5-4 to TRBJ2-3, with TRBD1 matching over 8 bases. This CDR3 is 15 amino acids long. Unmatched junction bases numbered 10, after V lost 4 bases and J lost 6 bases. CDR1 SGHNT and CDR2 YYREEE come from the germline V gene (reference sequence). CDR3 DNA: TGTGCCAGCAGCCGCGGTCAGGGGGCCGGGGATACGCAGTATTTT. Its translation is CASSRGQGAGDTQYF.

This sequence joins TRBV6-4 and TRBJ2-3, with 10 bases identical to TRBD2. Per the germline V gene, CDR1 is MRHNA and CDR2 is SNTAGT. There are 16 residues in the CDR3. V lost 3 bases to trimming and J lost 4 bases; unmatched junction nucleotides: 7. The CDR3 loop reads CASSEWPSGSPDTQYF. In DNA, the CDR3 is TGTGCCAGCAGTGAATGGCCTAGCGGGAGTCCAGATACGCAGTATTTT.

The chain joins TRBV5-1 to TRBJ2-3, with TRBD1 matching 8 bases. Germline V gene data show CDR1 as SGHRS and CDR2 as YFSETQ. V dropped 4 bases and J dropped 4; count of bases not matched to a gene: 11. The CDR3 contains 16 residues. Written as DNA, the CDR3 is TGCGCCAGCAGCCCAAGACAGGGGACGGATGCAGATACGCAGTATTTT. This translates into CASSPRQGTDADTQYF.

The chain joins TRBV9 to TRBJ2-7, with D uncertain. Trimming took 3 bases from V and 3 from J, leaving 4 bases between them. Germline CDR1 is SGDLS and CDR2 is YYNGEE. This CDR3 spans 11 amino acids. DNA of the CDR3: TGTGCCAGCAGCGCGGGCTACGAGCAGTACTTC. Its translation is CASSAGYEQYF. The entire variable domain, with the rest obtained from reference TRBV9 and TRBJ2-7, is as follows: DSGVTQTPKHLITATGQRVTLRCSPRSGDLSVYWYQQSLDQGLQFLIQYYNGEERAKGNILERFSAQQFPDLHSELNLSSLELGDSALYFCASSAGYEQYFGPGTRLTVT.

The chain has TRBV4-2 and TRBJ2-2, with 11 bases that match TRBD2. This CDR3 region has 17 residues. Germline assignment: CDR1 LGHNA and CDR2 YNFKEQ. V shed 1 base and J 1 base; nucleotides not matched to a gene: 2. CDR3 DNA: TGTGCCAGCAGCCAAGTGGGACTAGCGGAGAACACCGGGGAGCTGTTTTTT. Amino acid sequence: CASSQVGLAENTGELFF.

The J gene is TRBJ1-2, the V gene TRBV6-5; no reliable D call. The CDR3 consists of 15 residues. Trimming cost V 5 bases and J 2 bases, with 15 bases left between them. From germline, CDR1 is MNHEY and CDR2 SVGAGI. The CDR3 protein is CASSPYRGVNYGYTF. CDR3 nucleotide sequence: TGTGCCAGCAGTCCCTATCGGGGAGTGAACTATGGCTACACCTTC.

The rearrangement uses TRBV4-2 and TRBJ1-3, with 11 positions matching TRBD1. V lost 6 bases to trimming and J lost 1 base; unmatched junction nucleotides: 5. The CDR3 sequence is 16 residues long. Germline CDR1 LGHNA, CDR2 YNFKEQ. The CDR3 region is CASSLRDRGSGNTIYF. For the CDR3, the DNA is TGTGCCAGCAGTCTCCGGGACAGGGGGTCTGGAAACACCATATATTTT.

J is TRBJ1-1 and V is TRBV15, with D perhaps TRBD1 (5 bases). CDR1 is LNHNV and CDR2 is YYDKDF in the germline V gene (reference sequence). Trimming took off 1 base at V and 4 bases at J, with 13 bases between the two ends. The CDR3 has 15 amino acids. CDR3 in amino acids: CATSRGEGEATEAFF. CDR3 sequence (DNA): TGTGCCACCAGCAGAGGAGAAGGGGAGGCCACTGAAGCTTTCTTT.

The genes are TRBV7-9 and TRBJ1-5, with 8 bases aligning to TRBD1. The germline gives CDR1 SEHNR, CDR2 FQNEAQ (reference sequence). J was trimmed by 3 bases and V by 5 bases; bases with no gene match: 3. CDR3 length equals 14 residues. The CDR3 DNA follows: TGTGCCAGCAGCCCGGGACAGGTCAATCAGCCCCAGCATTTT. It codes for CASSPGQVNQPQHF.

This rearrangement joins TRBV5-1 to TRBJ2-1; 9 bases agree with TRBD2. The CDR3 extends over 14 amino acids. J lost 6 bases, V lost 2 bases, and 3 bases had no gene match. Looked up from germline, CDR1 is SGHRS and CDR2 is YFSETQ. CDR3 sequence: CASSLAGGFNEQFF. DNA of the CDR3: TGCGCCAGCAGCTTAGCGGGGGGATTCAATGAGCAGTTCTTC. Based on the CDR3 plus reference TRBV5-1 and TRBJ2-1, the full variable domain is KAGVTQTPRYLIKTRGQQVTLSCSPISGHRSVSWYQQTPGQGLQFLFEYFSETQRNKGNFPGRFSGRQFSNSRSEMNVSTLELGDSALYLCASSLAGGFNEQFFGPGTRLTVL.

The V gene is TRBV15, the J gene TRBJ2-1; D remains unclear. The CDR3 length is 11 residues. The V gene lost 4 bases and the J gene lost 7 bases, with 5 bases spanning the gap. CDR1 LNHNV and CDR2 YYDKDF come from the germline V gene (reference sequence). The DNA of the CDR3 is TGTGCCACCAGCACTGTTAATGAGCAGTTCTTC. Translation gives CATSTVNEQFF.

This chain connects TRBV30 to TRBJ1-1; unclear D gene. With 2 bases removed from V and 5 bases from J, the gap between germline ends came to 12 bases. CDR1 is GTSNPN, CDR2 SVGIG, per germline (reference sequence). The CDR3 sequence is 13 residues long. CDR3 DNA: TGTGCCTGGAGTATACAGCTGGAAACTGAAGCTTTCTTT. It translates to CAWSIQLETEAFF.

The rearrangement uses TRBV28 and TRBJ1-1; no clear D. The germline V and J ends were trimmed by 10 bases and 0 bases, with 9 bases remaining between them. The CDR3 consists of 12 residues. The V gene's germline CDR1 is MDHEN and CDR2 SYDVKM. The CDR3 nucleotides are TGTGCCACCTCGGAGCTGAACACTGAAGCTTTCTTT. Its translation: CATSELNTEAFF.

This chain connects TRBV9 to TRBJ2-3; D is perhaps TRBD2 (6 bases). The CDR3 totals 16 residues. The germline V and J ends were trimmed by 2 bases and 0 bases, with 13 bases remaining between them. Germline lookup yields CDR1 SGDLS and CDR2 YYNGEE. CDR3 bases: TGTGCCAGCAGCGTTTCTAGCGCGGTGAGCACAGATACGCAGTATTTT. This gives the protein CASSVSSAVSTDTQYF.

On this clone: The same CDR3 arises from other DNA sequences in this sample as well. This chain joins TRBV4-3 and TRBJ2-3, with D maybe TRBD2 (6 bases). Germline-derived CDR1 and CDR2 are LGHNA and YSLEER. This CDR3 is 15 amino acids long. V dropped 1 base and J dropped 0 bases, with 8 bases sitting between them. CDR3 sequence: CASSQASGSTDTQYF. CDR3 bases: TGCGCCAGCAGCCAAGCGAGCGGGAGCACAGATACGCAGTATTTT.

The rearrangement joins TRBV2 to TRBJ2-4; 7 bases map to TRBD1. The trim removed 6 bases at V and 6 bases at J, leaving 11 bases unmatched. Germline-derived CDR1 and CDR2 are SNHLY and FYNNEI. The CDR3 runs 15 residues. CDR3 in amino acids: CASRPLDRPGNIQYF. The DNA for the CDR3 is TGTGCCAGCAGGCCCCTGGACAGGCCGGGAAACATTCAGTACTTC.

The J gene is TRBJ2-7, the V gene TRBV4-1; D remains unclear. Germline loops: CDR1 MGHRA, CDR2 YSYEKL. Trimming took off 5 bases at V and 1 base at J, with 15 bases between the two ends. The CDR3 consists of 15 residues. This chain's CDR3 is CASSFGSNPSYEQYF. The CDR3 DNA reads TGCGCCAGCAGCTTCGGGTCCAACCCGTCCTACGAGCAGTACTTC.